The rows below give T cell receptor beta chains drawn from one sample of a study of blood T cell repertoires in COVID-19. TCRdb's table, derived via immunoSEQ multiplex PCR, lists solely in-frame clones and lacks some. Of approximately 220,000 clones in the sample, roughly four fifths were seen once. The sequenced sample consisted of PBMCs or T cells enriched from blood (not recorded which). The receptors derive from a woman between 50 and 59 years old who had been exposed to COVID-19. The CDR3 runs from the conserved cysteine through the conserved F or W. D genes are given only for firm matches. Where a row states a size, it is once, few, many or the class of an expanded clone; other rows omit it.

V	J	D	size	DNA	CDR3
TRBV6-5	TRBJ1-5	-	-	TGTGCCAGCATCTACAACAGGTACGGCAATCAGCCCCAGCATTTT	CASIYNRYGNQPQHF
TRBV10-1	TRBJ2-1	TRBD2	-	TGCGCCAGCAGTGATGCAATAGGACTAGCGGCTTACAATGAGCAGTTCTTC	CASSDAIGLAAYNEQFF
TRBV6-2/TRBV6-3	TRBJ1-6	TRBD1	few	TGTGCCAGCAGTTACTCGGCGACAGGGAATTCACCCCTCCACTTT	CASSYSATGNSPLHF
TRBV28	TRBJ1-1	TRBD1	-	TGTGCCAGCAGTGGACAGGGACCTTTCTTT	CASSGQGPFF
TRBV4-2	TRBJ1-4	-	-	TGTGCCAGCAGCCAGGGGCAGCCGGGGGGGGAACTGTTTTTT	CASSQGQPGGELFF
TRBV6-1	TRBJ1-5	TRBD1	-	TGTGCCAGCAGTGATCCCGCAGGGGGCACTCAGCCCCAGCATTTT	CASSDPAGGTQPQHF
TRBV18	TRBJ1-1	-	-	TGTGCCAGCTCACCACGGGGACTTCAGAACACTGAAGCTTTCTTT	CASSPRGLQNTEAFF
TRBV25-1	TRBJ1-3	-	-	TGTGCCAGCAGTGGCCGGGACACCTACTCTGGAAACACCATATATTTT	CASSGRDTYSGNTIYF
TRBV29-1	TRBJ1-2	TRBD1	-	TGCAGCGTTGGGACAGGGGGCCCGTCACCCAGGGGCTACACCTTC	CSVGTGGPSPRGYTF
TRBV5-1	TRBJ1-1	-	few	TGCGCCAGCAGCACCGGACCGGCCCTTAGGGGGAACACTGAAGCTTTCTTT	CASSTGPALRGNTEAFF
TRBV20-1	TRBJ1-2	-	few	TGCAGTGCTAGTCTGGGGGGGTATGGCTACACCTTC	CSASLGGYGYTF
TRBV6-5	TRBJ1-1	TRBD1	-	TGTGCCAGCAGTTATTATTCCGGACAGGGGGGGAGAGCTTTCTTT	CASSYYSGQGGRAFF
TRBV3-1/TRBV3-2	TRBJ2-1	-	-	TGTGCCAGCAGCCTTTCCAGGTCCTACAATGAGCAGTTCTTC	CASSLSRSYNEQFF
TRBV2	TRBJ1-4	-	-	TGTGCCAGCAGTCCGGGAAAATTGGGGAAGCTGTTTTTT	CASSPGKLGKLFF
TRBV5-1	TRBJ1-3	-	-	TGCGCCAGCAGCTTGTCCGGACAGACCTCTGGAAACACCATATATTTT	CASSLSGQTSGNTIYF
TRBV7-2	TRBJ2-5	-	-	TGTGCCAGCAGCTACGGGAGCCCCGGCGAGACCCAGTACTTC	CASSYGSPGETQYF
TRBV9	TRBJ2-7	-	-	TGTGCCAGCAGCATTAGACAGTCCGAGATCTACGAGCAGTACTTC	CASSIRQSEIYEQYF
TRBV18	TRBJ2-3	TRBD1	-	TGTGCCAGCTCACCACGGGCAGGGGGAGATACGCAGTATTTT	CASSPRAGGDTQYF
TRBV20-1	TRBJ2-3	TRBD2	-	TGCAGTGCTAGTGGGGGGGGAGCCTCAGATACGCAGTATTTT	CSASGGGASDTQYF
TRBV6-5	TRBJ1-1	TRBD1	once	TGTGCCAGCAGGAAGGACAGGGTGAACACTGAAGCTTTCTTT	CASRKDRVNTEAFF
TRBV5-6	TRBJ1-5	TRBD1	-	TGTGCCAGCAGCTCCGGGGGACAGGGTGGCAATCAGCCCCAGCATTTT	CASSSGGQGGNQPQHF
TRBV7-2	TRBJ1-1	-	-	TGTGCCAGCAGCCGCTCCTTTTCGGTCGGGGAGGGCACTGAAGCTTTCTTT	CASSRSFSVGEGTEAFF
TRBV12-3/TRBV12-4	TRBJ1-2	TRBD1	-	TGTGCCAGCAGTTTAGCGCAGGACAGGGCCGACACCTTC	CASSLAQDRADTF
TRBV5-4	TRBJ2-5	TRBD1	-	TGTGCCAGCAGCTTGGGAACAGGGGGCTTAGAGACCCAGTACTTC	CASSLGTGGLETQYF
TRBV24-1	TRBJ2-1	-	-	TGTGCCACCAGTGAACCAAGGAGGTGGAACGAGCAGTTCTTC	CATSEPRRWNEQFF
TRBV18	TRBJ2-1	-	-	TGTGCCAGCTCACCACGCCAGACTGGCTCCTACAATGAGCAGTTCTTC	CASSPRQTGSYNEQFF
TRBV5-4	TRBJ2-2	-	-	TGTGCCAGCAGCAAGGACACCCAATTCGGGGAGCTGTTTTTT	CASSKDTQFGELFF
TRBV6-5	TRBJ2-3	-	-	TGTGCCAGCAGTTACGAGAGGGCCCCCGTAGATACGCAGTATTTT	CASSYERAPVDTQYF
TRBV5-1	TRBJ1-2	TRBD1	-	TGCGCCAGCAGCTTGGCCAGGGGGGTAGCTAACTATGGCTACACCTTC	CASSLARGVANYGYTF
TRBV12-3/TRBV12-4	TRBJ1-6	TRBD1	-	TGTGCCAGCAGCTCAGGGGGCCATTCACCCCTCCACTTT	CASSSGGHSPLHF
TRBV6-5	TRBJ1-1	TRBD1	-	TGTGCCAGCTGCCGGGGACAGGGGCTGGGTGAAGCTTTCTTT	CASCRGQGLGEAFF
TRBV5-1	TRBJ1-2	TRBD1	once	TGCGCCAGCAGCCCGTACAGGGGGGAATATGGCTACACCTTC	CASSPYRGEYGYTF
TRBV28	TRBJ1-2	-	-	TGTGCCAGCAGCCGGACATTGTCCGGCTACACCTTC	CASSRTLSGYTF
TRBV5-4	TRBJ1-1	-	-	TGTGCCAGCAGCTTGACGAGCTCATTAGAAGCTTTCTTT	CASSLTSSLEAFF
TRBV18	TRBJ1-6	TRBD1	-	TGTGCCAGCTCTCGACAGGGCGTCAATTCACCCCTCCACTTT	CASSRQGVNSPLHF
TRBV5-4	TRBJ1-1	-	few	TGTGCCAGCAGCTTAAATTGGGGGGGTGAAGCTTTCTTT	CASSLNWGGEAFF
TRBV6-1	TRBJ2-5	-	once	TGTGCCAGCAGTGAAGGGGGGCCCCAAGAGACCCAGTACTTC	CASSEGGPQETQYF
TRBV3-1/TRBV3-2	TRBJ1-2	-	-	TGTGCCAGCAGCCAAGGAAGGGGAAGAAGGTATGGCTACACCTTC	CASSQGRGRRYGYTF
TRBV13	TRBJ1-1	-	-	TGTGCCAGCAGCTTGACAGCAAACACTGAAGCTTTCTTT	CASSLTANTEAFF
TRBV9	TRBJ2-1	-	-	TGTGCCAGCAGCGTATCAGGGGCGAGCAATGAGCAGTTCTTC	CASSVSGASNEQFF
TRBV9	TRBJ2-7	-	-	TGTGCCAGCAGCGTAGCCCCAACAGAATCCTACGAGCAGTACTTC	CASSVAPTESYEQYF
TRBV28	TRBJ2-3	-	-	TGTGCCAGCAGTCCCGAGACAGACATGGCAGATACGCAGTATTTT	CASSPETDMADTQYF
TRBV11-2	TRBJ2-7	TRBD2	-	TGTGCCAGCAGCTTAGAGGGGGGGATTTCCTACGAGCAGTACTTC	CASSLEGGISYEQYF